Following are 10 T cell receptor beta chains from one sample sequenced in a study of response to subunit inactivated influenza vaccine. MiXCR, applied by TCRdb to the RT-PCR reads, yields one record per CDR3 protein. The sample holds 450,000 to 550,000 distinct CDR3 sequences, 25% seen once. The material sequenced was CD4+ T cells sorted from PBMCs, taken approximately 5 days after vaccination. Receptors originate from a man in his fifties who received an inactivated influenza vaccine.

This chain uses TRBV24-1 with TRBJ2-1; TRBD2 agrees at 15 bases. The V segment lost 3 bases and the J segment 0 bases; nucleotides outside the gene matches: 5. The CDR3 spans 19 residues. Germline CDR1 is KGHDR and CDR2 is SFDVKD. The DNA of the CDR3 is TGTGCCACCAGTGATCGGACTAGCGGGAGGGTGAGCTCCTACAATGAGCAGTTCTTC. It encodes CATSDRTSGRVSSYNEQFF.

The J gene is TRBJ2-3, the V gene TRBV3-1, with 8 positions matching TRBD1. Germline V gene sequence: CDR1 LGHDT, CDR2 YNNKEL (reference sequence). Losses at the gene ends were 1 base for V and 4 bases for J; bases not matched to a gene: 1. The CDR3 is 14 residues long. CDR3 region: CASSQGQGPDTQYF. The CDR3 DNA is TGTGCCAGCAGCCAAGGACAGGGGCCAGATACGCAGTATTTT.

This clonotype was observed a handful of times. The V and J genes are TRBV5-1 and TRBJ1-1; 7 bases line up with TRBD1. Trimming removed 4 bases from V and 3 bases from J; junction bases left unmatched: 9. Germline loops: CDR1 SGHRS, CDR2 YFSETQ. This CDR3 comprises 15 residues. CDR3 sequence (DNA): TGCGCCAGCAGCCCCAGGGGGGGCAGATACACTGAAGCTTTCTTT. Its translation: CASSPRGGRYTEAFF.

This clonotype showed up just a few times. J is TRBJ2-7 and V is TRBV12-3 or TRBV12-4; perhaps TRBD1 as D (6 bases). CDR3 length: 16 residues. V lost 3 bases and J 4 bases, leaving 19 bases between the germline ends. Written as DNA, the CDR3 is TGTGCCAGCAGTTTGTCGCCCTTGACAGGTCGGTACGAGCAGTACTTC. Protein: CASSLSPLTGRYEQYF.

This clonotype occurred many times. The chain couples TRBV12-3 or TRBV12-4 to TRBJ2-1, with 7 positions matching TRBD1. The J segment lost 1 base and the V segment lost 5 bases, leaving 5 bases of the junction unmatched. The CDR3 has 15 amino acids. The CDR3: CASSEGQSSYNEQFF. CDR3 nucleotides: TGTGCCAGCAGTGAGGGACAGAGTTCCTACAATGAGCAGTTCTTC.

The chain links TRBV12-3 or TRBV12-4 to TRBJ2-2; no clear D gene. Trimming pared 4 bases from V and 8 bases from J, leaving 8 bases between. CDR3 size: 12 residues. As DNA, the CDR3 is TGTGCCAGCAGTTATAAACTGGGGGAGCTGTTTTTT. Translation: CASSYKLGELFF.

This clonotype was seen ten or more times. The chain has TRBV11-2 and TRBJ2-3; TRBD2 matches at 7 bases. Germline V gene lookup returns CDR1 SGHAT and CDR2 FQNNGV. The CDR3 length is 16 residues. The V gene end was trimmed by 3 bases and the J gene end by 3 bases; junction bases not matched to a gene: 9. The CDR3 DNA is TGTGCCAGCAGCTTGGCTAGCGGTACCACGACAGATACGCAGTATTTT. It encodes CASSLASGTTTDTQYF.

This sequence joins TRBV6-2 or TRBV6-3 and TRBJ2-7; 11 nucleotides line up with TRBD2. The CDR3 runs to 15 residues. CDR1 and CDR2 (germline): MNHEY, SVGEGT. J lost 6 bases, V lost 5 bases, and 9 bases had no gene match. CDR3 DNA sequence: TGTGCCAGCAGTATACTAGCGGGAGATTCTTCCGAGCAGTACTTC. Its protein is CASSILAGDSSEQYF.

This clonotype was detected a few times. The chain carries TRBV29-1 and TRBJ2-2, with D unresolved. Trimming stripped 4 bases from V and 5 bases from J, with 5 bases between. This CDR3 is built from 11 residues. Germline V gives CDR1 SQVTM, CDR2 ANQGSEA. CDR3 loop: CSVAGTGELFF. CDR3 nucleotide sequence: TGCAGCGTTGCCGGGACCGGGGAGCTGTTTTTT.

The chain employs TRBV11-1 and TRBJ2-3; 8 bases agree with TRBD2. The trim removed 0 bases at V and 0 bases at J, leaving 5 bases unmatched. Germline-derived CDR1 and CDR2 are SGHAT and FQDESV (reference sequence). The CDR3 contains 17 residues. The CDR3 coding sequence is TGTGCCAGCAGCTTAGCGGTTACTAGCGGTAGCACAGATACGCAGTATTTT. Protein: CASSLAVTSGSTDTQYF.